The source of this TCR beta chain is a study of Ad26.COV2.S vaccination and SARS-CoV-2 variants. Overall study context: The vaccine Ad26.COV2.S was put into the muscle once, or twice with 56 days between.

The CDR3 covers 14 residues. Trimming stripped 8 bases from V and 4 bases from J, with 18 bases between. Looked up from germline, CDR1 is MNHEY and CDR2 is SVGAGI. The sample holds one count of this clone. Its antigen remains unknown. Sequencing used immunoSEQ multiplex PCR; TCRdb keeps in-frame clones, though not all of them. Counted here are around 450,000 clones, roughly 89% occurring once; the ten biggest clones make up about 2.5%. Treatment described: 19 received Ad26.COV2.S at low or high dose, single or two shots; roughly five received placebo; per-sample allocation not given. Collection of samples fell on day 63 after the first vaccine or placebo injection. General study findings and limits: Following vaccination, spike-specific CD8+ and CD4+ T cell responses reportedly exhibited substantial breadth. Analyses that measured TCR breadth and depth may have underestimated total T cell responses.

The TCR sequence derives from a person aged 18 to 59 who received the Ad26.COV2.S COVID-19 vaccine or a placebo. The V call is TRBV6-5, the J call TRBJ2-7; the D call may be TRBD1 or TRBD2 (5 bases each). The input for sequencing was peripheral blood, taken in a trial of Ad26.COV2.S vaccine versus placebo. In DNA, the CDR3 is TGTGCCAGCGGCCCGGGACGGCAAATATACGAGCAGTACTTC. It translates to CASGPGRQIYEQYF.